This T cell receptor beta chain was found in a study of shared clonotypes between healthy human individuals. Study findings and constraints: Sorted-subset sequencing, rarefaction showed, was incomplete despite large depth. In four donors, around 5.5% of naive CD4 clonotypes appeared in common.

In regard to this clone: As yet, its antigen is unknown.

The CDR3 length is 13 residues. J was trimmed by 8 bases and V by 3 bases; bases with no gene match: 4. Germline V lookup: CDR1 SGHAT, CDR2 FQNNGV. The table came from immunoSEQ multiplex PCR; TCRdb's copy has only in-frame clones and leaves some out. The data hold around 940,000 clones, with 70% to 85% observed a single time. This sequence originates from a young man in good health. Sequenced input: memory CD4+ T cells sorted from blood. The subset: CD45RA-negative fraction. The chain joins TRBV11-2 to TRBJ2-1; 7 bases fit TRBD1. The CDR3 DNA follows: TGTGCCAGCAGCTTGGGGACAGTCTATGAGCAGTTCTTC. Residues: CASSLGTVYEQFF.